This note documents a single T cell receptor (beta chain) sequence. With 5 bases removed from V and 2 bases from J, the gap between germline ends came to 10 bases. This CDR3 contains 13 residues. The V gene's germline CDR1 is SGHNT and CDR2 YENEEA. The data derive from a study of blood T cell repertoires in COVID-19. In the authors' workflow: From reference gene primer amplification, estimates of nucleated cell counts were derived. Profiling relied on immunoSEQ multiplex PCR, and the TCRdb table lists in-frame clones only, not all of them. V and J calls plus clone size are reproduced from that table; the DNA served to infer D and trimming. The sample yields approximately 210,000 clones, around 90% seen once.

The receptor was isolated from a man aged 18 to 35 with active or convalescent COVID-19. Source material: peripheral blood. The V and J genes are TRBV11-3 and TRBJ2-7; perhaps TRBD1 as D (6 bases). The CDR3 spells CASSAGQTYEQYF. DNA of the CDR3: TGTGCCAGCAGCGCAGGACAGACCTACGAGCAGTACTTC.